The 27 T cell receptor beta chains given below trace back to one sample, sequenced in a study of shared clonotypes between healthy human individuals (dated by TCRdb to 2019 to 2021). Library prep was done by the immunoSEQ multiplex PCR assay. Sourced from immuneACCESS, this table was stored by TCRdb with only in-frame sequences that have V and J called. A share of the clones is absent; for the studies checked, an unresolved V gene accounts for under half, and the remainder has no known explanation. This sample is represented by roughly 330,000 clones; roughly 70% of them were singletons. The ten largest clones represent under 13% of the sample. The sequencing input was memory CD4+ T cells sorted from blood. According to the study, the label for this sample's cell subset or site signals: CD45RA-negative fraction. These receptors were taken from a man aged 30-40 years in good health.

The J gene is TRBJ2-5, the V gene TRBV9; D is undetermined. The CDR3 extends over 14 amino acids. Germline V gene lookup returns CDR1 SGDLS and CDR2 YYNGEE. Trimming left V 0 bases short and J 0 bases short, with 6 bases between. The CDR3 nucleotides are TGTGCCAGCAGCGTAGTGGGTAACCAAGAGACCCAGTACTTC. Amino acid sequence: CASSVVGNQETQYF.

This clone has ten or more counts. This CDR3 is also generated by other DNA sequences in the sample. The CDR3 is CASSPGFGNQPQHF. Here the CDR3 DNA reads TGTGCCAGCTCACCAGGGTTTGGCAATCAGCCCCAGCATTTT. V usage is TRBV18 and J usage is TRBJ1-5; D gene uncertain. V gave up 2 bases and J gave up 2 bases, with 7 bases separating them. Germline V gives CDR1 KGHSH, CDR2 LQKENI. The CDR3 is 14 amino acids.

The chain uses TRBV10-2 and TRBJ2-5; no definite D call. Germline V gene lookup returns CDR1 WSHSY and CDR2 SAAADI. Trimming cost V 2 bases and J 3 bases, with 1 base left between them. The CDR3 contains 11 residues. The CDR3 protein is CASSEKETQYF. The DNA for the CDR3 is TGCGCCAGCAGTGAGAAAGAGACCCAGTACTTC.

The table lists this clone with a few counts. The chain employs TRBV5-8 and TRBJ1-1; weak D call: TRBD1 (6 bases). The CDR3 spans 15 residues. Trimming left V 2 bases short and J 6 bases short, with 17 bases between. Germline CDR1 is SGHTS and CDR2 is YDEGEE. CDR3 sequence: CASSFSGTYASEAFF. The CDR3 nucleotides read TGTGCCAGCAGCTTTTCCGGGACATACGCCTCTGAAGCTTTCTTT.

The chain joins TRBV2 to TRBJ2-5; 8 nucleotides line up with TRBD1. Germline lookup yields CDR1 SNHLY and CDR2 FYNNEI. J was trimmed by 6 bases and V by 3 bases; bases with no gene match: 9. The CDR3 totals 15 residues. CDR3 in DNA: TGTGCCAGCAGTGAGGAGACAGGGGCCTTAAAGACCCAGTACTTC. It codes for CASSEETGALKTQYF.

V gene TRBV11-3 combines with J gene TRBJ2-1; maybe TRBD1 (5 bases). With 5 bases removed from V and 2 bases from J, the gap between germline ends came to 10 bases. Per germline, CDR1 SGHNT and CDR2 YENEEA. The CDR3 spans 14 residues. CDR3 sequence (DNA): TGTGCCAGCAGCAATGGACAACCCTACAATGAGCAGTTCTTC. Protein product: CASSNGQPYNEQFF.

The V gene is TRBV21-1, the J gene TRBJ1-1; the table calls TRBD1, which could not be checked here. TRBV21-1 corresponds to a pseudogene. The CDR3 spans 19 residues. CDR3 nucleotide sequence: TGTGCCAGCAGCAAATGTCAGGGATGGGTTGCGATTGTGAACACTGAAGCTTTCTTT. Protein sequence: CASSKCQGWVAIVNTEAFF.

For this clone: Other DNA sequences in the sample encode the same CDR3. J is TRBJ2-3 and V is TRBV28; D uncertain. CDR3 length equals 13 residues. CDR1 is MDHEN and CDR2 is SYDVKM in the germline V gene. The V and J ends lost 2 bases and 2 bases respectively, with 5 bases between them. CDR3 residues: CASSLGATDTQYF. DNA for the CDR3: TGTGCCAGCAGTTTAGGAGCCACAGATACGCAGTATTTT.

This clone appeared a few times. V gene TRBV7-8 combines with J gene TRBJ2-1; 8 bases are shared with TRBD1. V dropped 3 bases and J dropped 0; count of bases not matched to a gene: 10. Germline V gene lookup returns CDR1 SGHVS and CDR2 FQNEAQ. CDR3 length: 18 residues. This CDR3 is CASSFRTGGRTSYNEQFF. As DNA, the CDR3 is TGTGCCAGCAGCTTCCGCACAGGGGGGCGGACCTCCTACAATGAGCAGTTCTTC.

The rearrangement links TRBV7-9 to TRBJ2-5; TRBD2 might be the D (6 bases). V was pared by 5 bases and J by 0 bases, with 10 bases between. The CDR3 contains 14 residues. Germline CDR1 is SEHNR and CDR2 is FQNEAQ (reference sequence). In nucleotides, the CDR3 is TGTGCCAGCAGCCCTGGGGGGTACCAAGAGACCCAGTACTTC. Residues: CASSPGGYQETQYF.

The V and J genes are TRBV6-1 and TRBJ2-6; possible D gene TRBD1, 5 bases. Looked up from germline, CDR1 is MNHNS and CDR2 is SASEGT. Trimming took off 4 bases at V and 5 bases at J, with 18 bases between the two ends. The CDR3 sequence is 17 residues long. In DNA, the CDR3 is TGTGCCAGCAGTGGACAGCCTGCACAAAGTCGGGCCAACGTCCTGACTTTC. Translated, it gives CASSGQPAQSRANVLTF.

This clone was found once. The chain's CDR3 is CASSSWRSGTGELFF. In DNA form, the CDR3 reads TGTGCCAGCTCCAGCTGGAGGAGTGGCACCGGGGAGCTGTTTTTT. The rearrangement joins TRBV6-1 to TRBJ2-2, with a weak D call TRBD2 (5 bases). Germline CDR1 MNHNS, CDR2 SASEGT. V lost 8 bases to trimming and J lost 4 bases, with 17 bases between them. The CDR3 spans 15 residues.

This chain connects TRBV28 to TRBJ2-7; 10 bases are a match to TRBD2. Germline-derived CDR1 and CDR2 are MDHEN and SYDVKM. V was pared by 1 base and J by 2 bases, with 5 bases of the junction left unmatched. The CDR3 has 16 amino acids. The CDR3 region has the DNA TGTGCCAGCAGTTTATCCAATAGCGGGAGGACCTACGAGCAGTACTTC. This sequence encodes CASSLSNSGRTYEQYF.

This clone has only a few counts. The chain is built from TRBV2 and TRBJ2-2, with D perhaps matching TRBD2 (6 bases). CDR3 length: 14 amino acids. The germline CDR1 and CDR2 sequences are SNHLY and FYNNEI. Deletions cut 7 bases from V and 6 bases from J, with 15 bases between. The CDR3: CASNGGTGAGELFF. CDR3 in DNA: TGTGCCAGCAACGGCGGGACGGGGGCCGGGGAGCTGTTTTTT.

In regard to this clone: Different DNA sequences within this sample yield the same CDR3. The CDR3 region has the DNA TGTGCCAGCAGCCCCGGACCCAGCTCCTACAATGAGCAGTTCTTC. Protein: CASSPGPSSYNEQFF. The chain joins TRBV7-8 to TRBJ2-1, with no clear D. CDR1 and CDR2 from the germline V gene are SGHVS and FQNEAQ. Trimming pared 5 bases from V and 0 bases from J, leaving 11 bases between. The CDR3 is 15 residues long.

In its sample, this clone was seen a few times. This rearrangement joins TRBV7-2 to TRBJ1-1; a possible D gene is TRBD1 (5 bases). V lost 5 bases, J lost 2 bases, and 12 bases lay in between. The CDR3 contains 14 residues. Germline V gene sequence: CDR1 SGHTA, CDR2 FQGNSA. CDR3 nucleotides: TGTGCCAGCAGCCCCAGCGGGGGTAACACTGAAGCTTTCTTT. This translates into CASSPSGGNTEAFF.

The chain recombines TRBV28 with TRBJ2-1; D may match TRBD1 or TRBD2 (5 bases each). This CDR3 is built from 23 residues. The germline gives CDR1 MDHEN, CDR2 SYDVKM. The ends were cut back, 3 bases at V and 0 bases at J, with 33 bases in the middle. The CDR3 DNA reads as TGTGCCAGCAGTTTGCCCGTCCAAAGCATGGCAGCCCTGGGGGTTGGCTCCTACAATGAGCAGTTCTTC. Its protein is CASSLPVQSMAALGVGSYNEQFF.

This clone was detected only a few times. The chain employs TRBV6-5 and TRBJ2-2, with D perhaps TRBD2 (5 bases). V lost 8 bases and J lost 1, with 14 bases in between. The germline V gene encodes CDR1 MNHEY and CDR2 SVGAGI. The CDR3 runs to 15 residues. The CDR3 nucleotides are TGTGCCAGCCAAACCCAACTAGGGAACACCGGGGAGCTGTTTTTT. It specifies CASQTQLGNTGELFF.

J is TRBJ1-4 and V is TRBV29-1; 8 positions agree with TRBD1. The ends lost 6 bases at V and 10 bases at J; junction bases unmatched: 10. Germline CDR1 is SQVTM and CDR2 is ANQGSEA. This CDR3 has 13 amino acids. CDR3 in amino acids: CSVGDRGAGKLFF. The DNA of the CDR3 is TGCAGCGTGGGCGACAGGGGCGCAGGAAAACTGTTTTTT.

The CDR3: CASSLGVEQQETQYF. DNA of the CDR3: TGTGCCAGCAGCTTAGGTGTTGAACAACAAGAGACCCAGTACTTC. The chain combines TRBV11-3 with TRBJ2-5; D gene ambiguous. Trimming shortened V by 1 base and J by 2 bases, and 11 bases separated the two germline ends. This CDR3 contains 15 residues. Germline loops: CDR1 SGHNT, CDR2 YENEEA.

The chain links TRBV2 to TRBJ2-1; D gene ambiguous. Between the trimmed V and J ends, which lost 4 bases and 5 bases, there was a span of 6 bases. Germline CDR1 SNHLY, CDR2 FYNNEI. The CDR3 totals 12 residues. The CDR3 loop is CASSVMDNEQFF. DNA for the CDR3: TGTGCCAGCAGTGTTATGGACAATGAGCAGTTCTTC. The full variable domain, in which reference TRBV2 and TRBJ2-1 provide the parts outside the CDR3, is EPEVTQTPSHQVTQMGQEVILRCVPISNHLYFYWYRQILGQKVEFLVSFYNNEISEKSEIFDDQFSVERPDGSNFTLKIRSTKLEDSAMYFCASSVMDNEQFFGPGTRLTVL.

This chain uses TRBV5-1 with TRBJ2-5, with D tentatively TRBD1 (7 bases). The CDR3 consists of 15 residues. Trimming left V 0 bases short and J 5 bases short, with 14 bases between. Germline-derived CDR1 and CDR2 are SGHRS and YFSETQ. The CDR3 sequence: CASSLAAGGSETQYF. Here the CDR3 DNA reads TGCGCCAGCAGCTTGGCGGCAGGGGGGTCGGAGACCCAGTACTTC.

V usage is TRBV2 and J usage is TRBJ2-2; 7 nucleotides agree with TRBD2. Germline V gives CDR1 SNHLY, CDR2 FYNNEI. J gave up 0 bases and V 7 bases, and 5 bases lay outside the gene matches. The CDR3 has 15 amino acids. CDR3 coding DNA: TGTGCCAGCAAACGCGGGGGATCGAACACCGGGGAGCTGTTTTTT. Translation gives CASKRGGSNTGELFF.

This clone was detected only once. V gene TRBV28 combines with J gene TRBJ1-5; no firm D call. V was shortened by 1 base and J by 11 bases, with 9 bases between the two germline ends. Germline values: CDR1 MDHEN, CDR2 SYDVKM. The CDR3 sequence is 12 residues long. The CDR3 DNA is TGTGCCAGCAGTTTATCCACTGGAGCCCAGCATTTT. This encodes CASSLSTGAQHF.

The chain has TRBV2 and TRBJ2-5; TRBD2 might be the D (6 bases). The length of the CDR3 is 15 residues. Deletions cut 1 base from V and 5 bases from J, with 14 bases between. Germline CDR1 and CDR2: SNHLY and FYNNEI. CDR3 protein: CASSEEVAGKETQYF. The CDR3 DNA is TGTGCCAGCAGTGAAGAGGTCGCGGGAAAGGAGACCCAGTACTTC.

There are a few counts of this clone. The chain carries TRBV5-5 and TRBJ1-1; tentatively, D is TRBD1 (6 bases). Germline V gene data show CDR1 as SGHKS and CDR2 as YYEKEE (reference sequence). This CDR3 has 15 amino acids. Trimming removed 4 bases from V and 0 bases from J, with 13 bases in between. The CDR3: CASSLSGTLNTEAFF. The CDR3 coding sequence is TGTGCCAGCAGCCTGAGTGGGACATTGAACACTGAAGCTTTCTTT. Variable domain in full (rest from reference TRBV5-5 and TRBJ1-1): DAGVTQSPTHLIKTRGQQVTLRCSPISGHKSVSWYQQVLGQGPQFIFQYYEKEERGRGNFPDRFSARQFPNYSSELNVNALLLGDSALYLCASSLSGTLNTEAFFGQGTRLTVV.

This clone appeared a few times. J is TRBJ1-1 and V is TRBV2, with no clear D. Germline loops: CDR1 SNHLY, CDR2 FYNNEI. V was shortened by 7 bases and J by 4 bases, with 16 bases between the two germline ends. The CDR3 consists of 14 residues. The CDR3 coding sequence is TGTGCCAGCACCACCCCCGGAGAGTCCACTGAAGCTTTCTTT. Residues: CASTTPGESTEAFF. Using reference TRBV2 and TRBJ1-1 for the parts outside the CDR3, the full variable domain is EPEVTQTPSHQVTQMGQEVILRCVPISNHLYFYWYRQILGQKVEFLVSFYNNEISEKSEIFDDQFSVERPDGSNFTLKIRSTKLEDSAMYFCASTTPGESTEAFFGQGTRLTVV.